The 32 T cell receptor beta chains listed next were all sequenced from one sample in a study of metastatic and nonmetastatic thyroid tumors. With MiXCR, TCRdb reprocessed the PCR reads. The profile shows tens of thousands of clones, 15% to 20% of them singletons. Thyroid surgery was performed in patients who had received no treatment beforehand. The sample consisted of blood. The receptors were gathered from a male donor with papillary thyroid cancer or a benign thyroid nodule (not recorded which). Some clones in this sample may be carry-over from other donors' samples.

There are many counts of this clone. The chain has TRBV19 and TRBJ1-5; 7 nucleotides match TRBD1. CDR3 length: 14 residues. From germline, CDR1 is LNHDA and CDR2 SQIVND (reference sequence). The V gene end was trimmed by 9 bases and the J gene end by 4 bases; junction bases not matched to a gene: 9. The CDR3 DNA reads TGTGCCAGCCAGCGGGACAGCCTAAATCAGCCCCAGCATTTT. Its translation: CASQRDSLNQPQHF. Variable domain in full (rest from reference TRBV19 and TRBJ1-5): DGGITQSPKYLFRKEGQNVTLSCEQNLNHDAMYWYRQDPGQGLRLIYYSQIVNDFQKGDIAEGYSVSREKKESFPLTVTSAQKNPTAFYLCASQRDSLNQPQHFGDGTRLSIL.

This clone has only a few counts. The CDR3 spells CSARSEPPNYGYTF. The CDR3 DNA is TGCAGTGCTAGGTCCGAGCCCCCTAACTATGGCTACACCTTC. The genes are TRBV20-1 and TRBJ1-2; D ambiguous. Trimming took 3 bases from V and 0 from J, leaving 11 bases between them. Germline V lookup: CDR1 DFQATT, CDR2 SNEGSKA (reference sequence). The CDR3 loop spans 14 amino acids.

Sample share makes this clone medium-sized. The chain recombines TRBV28 with TRBJ2-7; D uncertain. Germline CDR1 reads MDHEN; CDR2 reads SYDVKM. The CDR3 spans 12 residues. The V and J ends lost 9 bases and 1 base respectively, with 10 bases between them. This chain's CDR3 is CASSSWSYEQYF. DNA of the CDR3: TGTGCCAGTTCCAGCTGGTCCTACGAGCAGTACTTC.

V usage is TRBV2 and J usage is TRBJ2-3; a possible D gene is TRBD1 (6 bases). CDR3 length: 19 residues. V lost 4 bases and J 0 bases, leaving 23 bases between the germline ends. Germline assignment: CDR1 SNHLY and CDR2 FYNNEI. CDR3 coding DNA: TGTGCCAGCAGTGGTGGGCCCCCTCATCATCAGGGGAGCACAGATACGCAGTATTTT. It specifies CASSGGPPHHQGSTDTQYF.

By sample share, this clone is medium-sized. V gene TRBV28 combines with J gene TRBJ2-1; TRBD2 aligns across 8 bases. This CDR3 is built from 14 residues. Germline V CDR1 and CDR2: MDHEN, SYDVKM. The J segment lost 2 bases and the V segment lost 6 bases, leaving 3 bases of the junction unmatched. The CDR3 sequence is CASRSGGTYNEQFF. The CDR3 DNA sequence: TGTGCCAGCAGGAGCGGGGGAACCTACAATGAGCAGTTCTTC. The whole variable domain, remainder taken from reference TRBV28 and TRBJ2-1, is DVKVTQSSRYLVKRTGEKVFLECVQDMDHENMFWYRQDPGLGLRLIYFSYDVKMKEKGDIPEGYSVSREKKERFSLILESASTNQTSMYLCASRSGGTYNEQFFGPGTRLTVL.

Ten or more counts support this clone. The rearrangement joins TRBV20-1 to TRBJ2-1; D call uncertain. The germline CDR1 and CDR2 sequences are DFQATT and SNEGSKA (reference sequence). V was pared by 1 base and J by 7 bases, with 11 bases between. This CDR3 comprises 13 residues. The CDR3, as DNA: TGCAGTGCTAGAGCTCAACGCCAAAATGAGCAGTTCTTC. This encodes CSARAQRQNEQFF.

By proportion, this clone is medium-sized. The chain couples TRBV6-2 or TRBV6-3 to TRBJ2-6; tentative D call: TRBD2 (6 bases). V was pared by 6 bases and J by 2 bases, with 14 bases between. The CDR3 is made up of 16 amino acids. Germline CDR1 reads MNHEY; CDR2 reads SVGEGT. In nucleotides, the CDR3 is TGTGCCAGCAGGGGACTCACCCCTGCTGGGGCCAACGTCCTGACTTTC. This codes for CASRGLTPAGANVLTF.

The chain links TRBV19 to TRBJ1-6; unclear D gene. The germline gives CDR1 LNHDA, CDR2 SQIVND (reference sequence). V gave up 9 bases and J gave up 7 bases, with 19 bases separating them. The CDR3 has 15 amino acids. CDR3 loop: CASEALGQANSPLHF. CDR3 nucleotide sequence: TGTGCCAGCGAGGCGTTGGGTCAGGCGAATTCACCCCTCCACTTT. The variable domain in full, completed from reference TRBV19 and TRBJ1-6, reads DGGITQSPKYLFRKEGQNVTLSCEQNLNHDAMYWYRQDPGQGLRLIYYSQIVNDFQKGDIAEGYSVSREKKESFPLTVTSAQKNPTAFYLCASEALGQANSPLHFGNGTRLTVT.

The gene calls are TRBV7-8 and TRBJ2-5; TRBD1 or TRBD2 may be the D gene (6 bases each). In germline, CDR1 is SGHVS, CDR2 FQNEAQ. V lost 3 bases, J lost 5 bases, and 13 bases lay in between. The length of the CDR3 is 14 residues. CDR3 nucleotides: TGTGCCAGCAGCTTCTATGGGGGGCCTGAGACCCAGTACTTC. It is translated as CASSFYGGPETQYF.

This clone is medium-sized (0.01 to 0.1%). J is TRBJ2-1 and V is TRBV12-5, with D maybe TRBD2 (5 bases). CDR1 is LGHNT, CDR2 FRNRAP, per germline. V was trimmed by 3 bases and J by 9 bases, leaving 9 bases between them. CDR3 length equals 12 residues. CDR3 DNA sequence: TGTGCTAGTGGTTTTAGGGCGGGTGAGCAGTTCTTC. The encoded protein is CASGFRAGEQFF.

This clone has a handful of counts. This chain joins TRBV18 and TRBJ1-6, with D possibly being TRBD1 (5 bases). Germline V gene sequence: CDR1 KGHSH, CDR2 LQKENI. V lost 5 bases, J lost 10 bases, and 18 bases lay in between. The CDR3 length is 15 residues. The DNA for the CDR3 is TGTGCCAGCTCAACCTCACAGGATATGGGGTCACCCCTCCACTTT. Encoded protein: CASSTSQDMGSPLHF.

This clone was seen a handful of times. The rearrangement joins TRBV5-1 to TRBJ2-3, with TRBD1 as a possible D gene (5 bases). The V end was cut by 4 bases, the J end by 14 bases, with 26 bases between. The germline gives CDR1 SGHRS, CDR2 YFSETQ. This CDR3 comprises 15 residues. CDR3: CASSQTGFLTQRAYF. In nucleotides, the CDR3 is TGCGCCAGCAGCCAAACAGGCTTCCTCACGCAACGTGCGTATTTT.

This clone was observed a few times. The V and J genes are TRBV12-3 or TRBV12-4 and TRBJ2-2, with D possibly being TRBD1 (6 bases). Trimming stripped 6 bases from V and 10 bases from J, with 15 bases between. The CDR3 extends over 13 amino acids. The CDR3 loop is CASRTGVAVELFF. DNA of the CDR3: TGTGCCAGCAGGACAGGTGTGGCCGTGGAGCTGTTTTTT.

J is TRBJ2-7 and V is TRBV20-1; D is possibly TRBD1 or TRBD2 (5 bases each). This CDR3 comprises 14 residues. In germline, CDR1 is DFQATT, CDR2 SNEGSKA (reference sequence). V dropped 5 bases and J dropped 4 bases, with 18 bases sitting between them. This chain's CDR3 is CSAAGGGSGYEQYF. The CDR3 DNA reads as TGCAGTGCTGCCGGTGGGGGATCGGGTTACGAGCAGTACTTC.

This clone was counted at least ten times. This chain joins TRBV7-3 and TRBJ2-1; 13 bases fit TRBD2. V was clipped by 5 bases and J by 4 bases; unmatched bases: 11. This CDR3 is 18 amino acids long. Germline-derived CDR1 and CDR2 are SGHTA and FQGTGA. For the CDR3, the DNA is TGTGCCAGCAGCAAACGAGGGACTAGCGGGAAATCGTACAATGAGCAGTTCTTC. As protein: CASSKRGTSGKSYNEQFF.

This clone was found many times. This chain uses TRBV30 with TRBJ1-2, with 7 nucleotides matching TRBD1. Trimming cost V 0 bases and J 8 bases; bases outside gene matches: 9. In germline, CDR1 is GTSNPN, CDR2 SVGIG (reference sequence). This CDR3 is 14 amino acids long. The CDR3 region has the DNA TGTGCCTGGAGTGTCGACCACAGGGGAGGAGGCTACACCTTC. It encodes CAWSVDHRGGGYTF.

Remarks on this clone: Given a much more abundant clone one base away, this may be a read error. Other DNA sequences in this specimen translate into the identical CDR3. The rearrangement uses TRBV9 and TRBJ1-5; a weak D match, TRBD1 (5 bases). The CDR3 is made up of 14 amino acids. Germline loops: CDR1 SGDLS, CDR2 YYNGEE. This CDR3 reads CASSVEDTLMPQHF. The CDR3 DNA is TGCGCCAGCAGCGTAGAGGACACCCTAATGCCCCAGCATTTT.

As for this clone: Given a much more abundant clone one base away, this may be a read error. V and J are TRBV5-8 and TRBJ2-7; D is uncertain. V was pared by 7 bases and J by 4 bases, with 12 bases between. Germline V lookup: CDR1 SGHTS, CDR2 YDEGEE. There are 12 residues in the CDR3. CDR3 sequence: CASCLMLYEQYF. The DNA of the CDR3 is TGTGCCAGCTGCCTGATGTTATACGAGCAGTACTTC.

This clone is labeled as medium-sized. V usage is TRBV27 and J usage is TRBJ2-7, with 8 positions matching TRBD2. In germline, CDR1 is MNHEY, CDR2 SMNVEV (reference sequence). This CDR3 has 18 amino acids. V trimming: 3 bases; J trimming: 0 bases; junction bases outside the gene matches: 13. CDR3 amino acids: CASSLGGTSGDRSYEQYF. For the CDR3, the DNA is TGTGCCAGCAGTTTGGGGGGAACTAGCGGAGATCGCTCCTACGAGCAGTACTTC.

The rearrangement joins TRBV25-1 to TRBJ2-7; no firm D call. The V end lost 3 bases, the J end lost 3 bases, and 9 bases lay between the germline ends. The CDR3 loop spans 13 amino acids. In germline, CDR1 is MGHDK, CDR2 SYGVNS. The CDR3 loop reads CASSDPRVYEQYF. Here the CDR3 DNA reads TGTGCCAGCAGTGACCCTAGGGTCTACGAGCAGTACTTC.

By share of the sample, this clone is medium-sized. This rearrangement joins TRBV28 to TRBJ1-3; 8 nucleotides match TRBD1. The ends lost 3 bases at V and 4 bases at J; junction bases unmatched: 2. Germline CDR1 and CDR2: MDHEN and SYDVKM. This CDR3 has 14 residues. As DNA, the CDR3 is TGTGCCAGCAGTTTCAGGGGGCGGGGAAACACCATATATTTT. It encodes CASSFRGRGNTIYF.

On this clone itself: Germline and junction disagree at one end, which may indicate a read error. This chain joins TRBV6-2 or TRBV6-3 and TRBJ2-7, with a possible D match to TRBD2 (5 bases). Germline CDR1 and CDR2: MNHEY and SVGEGT. The CDR3 is 17 residues long. Here the CDR3 reads CASFYHLGSVTSYDQYF. For the CDR3, the DNA is TGTGCCAGCTTTTACCACCTGGGGAGCGTGACCTCCTACGATCAGTACTTC.

V and J are TRBV7-2 and TRBJ2-3; no definite D call. Between the trimmed V and J ends, which lost 0 bases and 1 base, there was a span of 8 bases. In germline, CDR1 is SGHTA, CDR2 FQGNSA. CDR3 length equals 15 residues. Written as DNA, the CDR3 is TGTGCCAGCAGCTTAGCGTCGGGCGGCACAGATACGCAGTATTTT. Amino acids: CASSLASGGTDTQYF.

This clone was counted at least ten times. The chain employs TRBV9 and TRBJ2-3, with D possibly TRBD2 on 6 matching bases. This CDR3 has 16 amino acids. Trimming shortened V by 2 bases and J by 1 base, and 14 bases separated the two germline ends. Germline V gene sequence: CDR1 SGDLS, CDR2 YYNGEE. CDR3 DNA sequence: TGTGCCAGCAGCGTTAGGAGGGCCGGAGGCACAGATACGCAGTATTTT. This encodes CASSVRRAGGTDTQYF.

This clone was observed once. The rearrangement links TRBV5-1 to TRBJ2-7; TRBD1 might be the D (6 bases). The CDR3 is 14 residues long. V shed 5 bases and J shed 0 bases, with 12 bases lying between them. The germline V gene has CDR1 SGHRS and CDR2 YFSETQ. The CDR3 reads CASSLTGSSYEQYF. Here the CDR3 DNA reads TGCGCCAGCAGTTTAACAGGGAGCTCCTACGAGCAGTACTTC.

This clone appeared many times. V and J are TRBV3-1 and TRBJ1-2, with 10 bases identical to TRBD1. V lost 1 base, J lost 4 bases, and 12 bases stayed unmatched. Germline V gene lookup returns CDR1 LGHDT and CDR2 YNNKEL (reference sequence). This CDR3 has 18 amino acids. The chain's CDR3 is CASSQVGILGDRGYGYTF. CDR3 nucleotide sequence: TGTGCCAGCAGCCAAGTGGGAATATTAGGGGACAGGGGCTATGGCTACACCTTC.

V is TRBV11-1 and J is TRBJ2-3; 14 nucleotides line up with TRBD2. Per germline, CDR1 SGHAT and CDR2 FQDESV (reference sequence). J lost 2 bases, V lost 5 bases, and 9 bases had no gene match. This CDR3 comprises 18 residues. CDR3 sequence reads: CASSLPGTSGRYTDTQYF. The CDR3 DNA is TGTGCCAGCAGCCTCCCCGGGACTAGCGGGAGATACACAGATACGCAGTATTTT.

CDR3 protein: CASSLTSGVGYEQFF. The CDR3 coding sequence is TGTGCCAGCAGCTTAACTAGCGGGGTCGGCTATGAGCAGTTCTTC. This chain connects TRBV11-1 to TRBJ2-1, with TRBD2 identical over 10 bases. Germline V gene data show CDR1 as SGHAT and CDR2 as FQDESV (reference sequence). The CDR3 has 15 amino acids. Trimming took 2 bases from V and 8 from J; bases not matched to a gene: 6.

V and J are TRBV5-1 and TRBJ2-7; a weak D match, TRBD1 (5 bases). The CDR3 spans 14 residues. V was shortened by 4 bases and J by 5 bases, with 16 bases between the two germline ends. Germline V gene sequence: CDR1 SGHRS, CDR2 YFSETQ. The CDR3 DNA is TGCGCCAGCAGCCTAGGGGCGGAGATCCACGAGCAGTACTTC. This translates into CASSLGAEIHEQYF.

This clone was picked up a small number of times. V usage is TRBV27 and J usage is TRBJ2-3; D not certain. Trimming removed 4 bases from V and 0 bases from J, with 11 bases in between. CDR1 and CDR2 from the germline V gene are MNHEY and SMNVEV (reference sequence). The CDR3 runs to 15 residues. The CDR3 DNA reads as TGTGCCAGCAGTTCAACTGGCGGTAGCACAGATACGCAGTATTTT. Protein: CASSSTGGSTDTQYF.

This clone has ten or more counts. The rearrangement uses TRBV30 and TRBJ1-2; no definite D call. Trimming left V 5 bases short and J 4 bases short, with 20 bases between. The CDR3 loop spans 15 amino acids. CDR1 GTSNPN and CDR2 SVGIG come from the germline V gene (reference sequence). This chain's CDR3 is CAWFGPLNWGYGYTF. DNA of the CDR3: TGTGCCTGGTTTGGGCCACTGAACTGGGGCTATGGCTACACCTTC.

With respect to this clone: In the same sample, other DNA sequences code for this CDR3. V is TRBV12-3 or TRBV12-4 and J is TRBJ2-3, with 7 bases aligning to TRBD1. V shed 3 bases, J shed 0 bases, and the junction held 6 bases outside the gene matches. The CDR3 is 16 residues long. The DNA of the CDR3 is TGTGCCAGCAGTTTGCAGGGGGAAATTAGCACAGATACGCAGTATTTT. Protein sequence: CASSLQGEISTDTQYF.